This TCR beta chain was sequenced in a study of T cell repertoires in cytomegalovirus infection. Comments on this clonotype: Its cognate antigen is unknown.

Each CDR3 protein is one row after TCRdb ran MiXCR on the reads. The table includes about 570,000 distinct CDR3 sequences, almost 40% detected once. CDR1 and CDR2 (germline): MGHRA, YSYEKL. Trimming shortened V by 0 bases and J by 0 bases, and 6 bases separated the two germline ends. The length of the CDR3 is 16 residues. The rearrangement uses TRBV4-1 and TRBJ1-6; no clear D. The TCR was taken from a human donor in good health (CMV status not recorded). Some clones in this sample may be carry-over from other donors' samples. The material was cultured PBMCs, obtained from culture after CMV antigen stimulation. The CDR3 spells CASSQDTSSYNSPLHF. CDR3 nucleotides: TGCGCCAGCAGCCAAGACACGAGCTCCTATAATTCACCCCTCCACTTT.